This TCR beta chain is drawn from a study of T cells in Graves' hyperthyroidism and ophthalmopathy. This clonotype was recorded at least ten times. Its antigen is undetermined. Diagnoses rested on clinical symptoms, serum thyroxine and TRAb, thyroid ultrasound and orbital computed tomography. The PBMCs studied were ones that came from roughly 9.1 ml fresh peripheral blood. RNA transcripts gave rise to amplified TCR beta CDR3 regions. The TCR CDR3 first-round RT-PCR relied on the HTBI primer set. In TCRdb, the multiplex PCR reads were re-called with MiXCR into one record per CDR3 protein. The table includes hundreds of thousands of distinct CDR3 sequences, 14% to 15% detected once. The CDR3 is 16 amino acids. Trimming cost V 4 bases and J 10 bases; bases outside gene matches: 15. CDR1 and CDR2 from the germline V gene are SNHLY and FYNNEI. Study-level findings and limits: Researchers found most expanded thyroid clonotypes above 0.001 in blood as well. With a median lead of around 5.9 months before onset, the model predicted ophthalmopathy.

Sequencing used blood. This chain uses TRBV2 with TRBJ1-1, with 10 bases identical to TRBD1. The receptor comes from a woman aged 40 to 49 with Graves' ophthalmopathy. The CDR3 bases are TGTGCCAGCAGTGTCTTTGTAGGAGGGACAGGGGATGGAGCTTTCTTT. Translating it yields CASSVFVGGTGDGAFF.